Presented here are 17 T cell receptor beta chains from one specimen sequenced in a study of T cell repertoires in cytomegalovirus infection. A single record per CDR3 protein comes from TCRdb applying MiXCR to the reads. The sample shows just under 550,000 distinct CDR3 sequences, approximately 25% of them seen only once. Material for sequencing was PBMCs. The receptors derive from a human donor in good health (CMV status not recorded). Some clones in this sample may be carry-over from other donors' samples.

This rearrangement joins TRBV7-9 to TRBJ2-2; 9 nucleotides align to TRBD2. Looked up from germline, CDR1 is SEHNR and CDR2 is FQNEAQ (reference sequence). The CDR3 runs to 15 residues. V lost 3 bases to trimming and J lost 4 bases; unmatched junction nucleotides: 3. CDR3 loop: CASSFLAGTTGELFF. The CDR3, as DNA: TGTGCCAGCAGCTTCCTAGCGGGAACCACCGGGGAGCTGTTTTTT.

This clonotype was observed a few times. J is TRBJ1-6 and V is TRBV10-3, with 9 bases that match TRBD1. Per germline, CDR1 ENHRY and CDR2 SYGVKD. V dropped 6 bases and J dropped 7; count of bases not matched to a gene: 4. This CDR3 region has 14 residues. CDR3 DNA: TGTGCCATCAGGAGGGACAGGGAGAATTCACCCCTCCACTTT. It translates to CAIRRDRENSPLHF.

This rearrangement joins TRBV19 to TRBJ2-1; D not resolved. Germline lookup yields CDR1 LNHDA and CDR2 SQIVND (reference sequence). The CDR3 extends over 15 amino acids. Trimming took 2 bases from V and 7 from J, leaving 15 bases between them. CDR3 amino acids: CASSISPVVINEQFF. CDR3 coding DNA: TGTGCCAGTAGTATAAGCCCGGTGGTGATAAATGAGCAGTTCTTC.

In its sample, this clonotype was seen a few times. The rearrangement uses TRBV7-6 and TRBJ2-7; 7 bases fit TRBD2. After removal of 8 bases from V and 0 bases from J, the junction contained 7 bases not matched to a gene. The CDR3 length is 14 residues. Germline V gene data show CDR1 as SGHVS and CDR2 as FNYEAQ. This CDR3 reads CASLLGTTSYEQYF. The CDR3 nucleotides read TGTGCCAGCCTCTTGGGGACTACCTCCTACGAGCAGTACTTC.

The J gene is TRBJ1-1, the V gene TRBV19; perhaps TRBD1 as D (5 bases). Per germline, CDR1 LNHDA and CDR2 SQIVND (reference sequence). Trimming removed 5 bases at V and 8 bases at J, with 12 bases between. CDR3 length: 12 residues. Written as DNA, the CDR3 is TGTGCCAGTAGTCTGTGGGACGCCGAAGCTTTCTTT. This sequence encodes CASSLWDAEAFF.

The rearrangement uses TRBV4-1 and TRBJ1-1; D is perhaps TRBD1 (5 bases). The V end lost 4 bases, the J end lost 4 bases, and 16 bases lay between the germline ends. CDR1 is MGHRA, CDR2 YSYEKL, per germline. This CDR3 has 15 residues. The DNA for the CDR3 is TGCGCCAGCAGCCTCACCGGGGGGAGGAGCACTGAAGCTTTCTTT. This encodes CASSLTGGRSTEAFF.

The chain joins TRBV5-4 to TRBJ2-2; D ambiguous. The germline gives CDR1 SGHNT, CDR2 YYREEE (reference sequence). CDR3 length equals 14 residues. V lost 5 bases to trimming and J lost 4 bases, with 12 bases between them. CDR3 nucleotide sequence: TGTGCCAGCAGGGATGTCCGTAGCACCGGGGAGCTGTTTTTT. Its protein product is CASRDVRSTGELFF.

This sequence joins TRBV9 and TRBJ2-7; 7 nucleotides align to TRBD2. CDR1 is SGDLS and CDR2 is YYNGEE in the germline V gene. This CDR3 spans 16 amino acids. Losses at the gene ends were 0 bases for V and 3 bases for J; bases not matched to a gene: 9. In nucleotides, the CDR3 is TGTGCCAGCAGCGTAGGCTGGTCTAGCGGTAACTACGAGCAGTACTTC. Protein product: CASSVGWSSGNYEQYF.

This clonotype has ten or more counts. This chain links TRBV7-8 with TRBJ2-2, with D possibly TRBD1 on 5 matching bases. V shed 5 bases and J shed 7 bases, with 11 bases lying between them. The CDR3 covers 13 residues. The germline V gene has CDR1 SGHVS and CDR2 FQNEAQ. CDR3 loop: CASSLGQNGELFF. Written as DNA, the CDR3 is TGTGCCAGCAGCCTCGGACAAAACGGGGAGCTGTTTTTT.

With respect to this clonotype: This may come from a read error, since a much larger clone is one base off. The chain joins TRBV7-2 to TRBJ1-5; D call uncertain. In germline, CDR1 is SGHTA, CDR2 FQGNSA. This CDR3 spans 15 amino acids. The CDR3 coding sequence is TGTGCCGGCAGCTTATTTGAGGGCCGACATCAGCCCCAGCATTTT. Protein sequence: CAGSLFEGRHQPQHF.

This chain links TRBV19 with TRBJ2-6; tentative D call: TRBD2 (6 bases). The germline V gene encodes CDR1 LNHDA and CDR2 SQIVND (reference sequence). The CDR3 extends over 16 amino acids. V dropped 5 bases and J dropped 2 bases, with 13 bases sitting between them. The CDR3 protein is CASSVNTGAGANVLTF. CDR3 sequence (DNA): TGTGCCAGTAGTGTTAATACGGGAGCTGGGGCCAACGTCCTGACTTTC.

This clonotype was detected many times. V is TRBV7-2 and J is TRBJ1-1; D gene ambiguous. V dropped 3 bases and J dropped 1 base, with 15 bases sitting between them. The CDR3 consists of 16 residues. Germline V gene lookup returns CDR1 SGHTA and CDR2 FQGNSA. The CDR3 here is CASSLGFRIANTEAFF. CDR3 DNA: TGTGCCAGCAGCTTGGGTTTCAGAATCGCGAACACTGAAGCTTTCTTT.

This clonotype was recorded a few times. The chain uses TRBV6-5 and TRBJ2-7; 8 bases align to TRBD1. This CDR3 is built from 15 residues. Germline CDR1 and CDR2: MNHEY and SVGAGI. The V gene end was trimmed by 5 bases and the J gene end by 5 bases; junction bases not matched to a gene: 11. The DNA of the CDR3 is TGTGCCAGCAGTCCCTCAGGGACAGGAAGAAACGAGCAGTACGTC. It translates to CASSPSGTGRNEQYV.

This rearrangement joins TRBV4-1 to TRBJ1-1; D remains ambiguous. The length of the CDR3 is 16 residues. Trimming shortened V by 3 bases and J by 3 bases, and 17 bases separated the two germline ends. In germline, CDR1 is MGHRA, CDR2 YSYEKL. CDR3 sequence reads: CASSHDNGPRDTEAFF. Written as DNA, the CDR3 is TGCGCCAGCAGCCATGATAACGGGCCCCGCGACACTGAAGCTTTCTTT.

The CDR3 DNA reads as TGTGCCAGCAGTTTAGGTGGATGGACTGGAAACACCATATATTTT. It translates to CASSLGGWTGNTIYF. The V and J genes are TRBV12-3 or TRBV12-4 and TRBJ1-3; D is uncertain. The CDR3 is 15 amino acids. V shed 1 base and J shed 2 bases, with 9 bases lying between them.

In its sample, this clonotype was seen a few times. The chain is built from TRBV6-4 and TRBJ1-2, with D possibly being TRBD1 (6 bases). Trimming cost V 7 bases and J 4 bases, with 19 bases left between them. The CDR3 runs 15 residues. Germline V lookup: CDR1 MRHNA, CDR2 SNTAGT. Written as DNA, the CDR3 is TGTGCCAGCACCCCGGCCCCAGGGGCCGCCTATGGCTACACCTTC. Encoded protein: CASTPAPGAAYGYTF.

Ten or more counts support this clonotype. The V gene is TRBV7-2, the J gene TRBJ2-5, with 15 bases matching TRBD2. CDR3 length: 17 residues. Germline V lookup: CDR1 SGHTA, CDR2 FQGNSA. With V trimmed by 5 bases and J by 4 bases, 8 bases remained unmatched. In DNA, the CDR3 is TGTGCCAGCAGCCTACTGGGACTAGCGGGAGGTGGAGAGACCCAGTACTTC. Its translation: CASSLLGLAGGGETQYF.